This TCR beta chain was sequenced for a study of cytotoxic CD8 clonotypes in ibrutinib-treated CLL. Study overall: Partial response was seen in approximately 24 patients and complete response in 2; after median roughly 66 months, about 14 stayed remitted, around 12 progressed.

Sequencing was designed to attain a depth spanning 1 in 200,000 to 1 in 1 million T cells. Measured with immunoSEQ multiplex PCR; TCRdb has only the in-frame clones, and not every one. The data contain about 330,000 clones, about 64% of them singletons. TCR beta libraries used roughly 2 micrograms of DNA from cryopreserved PBMCs. The ends were cut back, 5 bases at V and 3 bases at J, with 13 bases in the middle. Germline assignment: CDR1 MNHEY and CDR2 SMNVEV (reference sequence). The CDR3 has 14 residues. The count of this clone is one. As yet, its antigen is unknown. Study-level findings and limits: Public clonotypes, found uncommonly, either contracted or stayed stable on treatment.

Sequencing was performed on PBMCs, taken after 36 months of ibrutinib treatment. The chain has TRBV27 and TRBJ1-1, with D possibly TRBD1 on 5 matching bases. The sequence was obtained from a human donor with chronic lymphocytic leukemia. In DNA, the CDR3 is TGTGCCAGCAGTCCCTGGGAGGGGTACACTGAAGCTTTCTTT. Protein product: CASSPWEGYTEAFF.